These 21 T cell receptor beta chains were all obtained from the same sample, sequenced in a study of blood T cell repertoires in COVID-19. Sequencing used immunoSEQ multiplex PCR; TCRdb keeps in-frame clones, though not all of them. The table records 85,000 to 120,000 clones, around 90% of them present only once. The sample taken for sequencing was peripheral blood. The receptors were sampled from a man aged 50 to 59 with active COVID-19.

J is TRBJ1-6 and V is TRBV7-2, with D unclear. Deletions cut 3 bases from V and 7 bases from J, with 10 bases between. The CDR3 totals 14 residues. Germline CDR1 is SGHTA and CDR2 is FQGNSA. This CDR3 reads CASSLEGFNSPLHF. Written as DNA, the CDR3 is TGTGCCAGCAGCTTGGAGGGTTTCAATTCACCCCTCCACTTT.

CDR3 nucleotide sequence: TGTGCCAGCAGTGAAACCGGGACAGGGGGCCTTGATGAGCAGTTCTTC. Protein: CASSETGTGGLDEQFF. J is TRBJ2-1 and V is TRBV25-1; TRBD1 matches 12 bases. The CDR3 loop spans 16 amino acids. Germline loops: CDR1 MGHDK, CDR2 SYGVNS. V lost 2 bases, J lost 8 bases, and 7 bases stayed unmatched.

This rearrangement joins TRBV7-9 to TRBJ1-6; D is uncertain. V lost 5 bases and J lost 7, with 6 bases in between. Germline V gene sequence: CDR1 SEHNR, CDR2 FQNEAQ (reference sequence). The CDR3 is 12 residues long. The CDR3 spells CASSVSNSPLHF. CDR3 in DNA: TGTGCCAGCAGCGTATCGAATTCACCCCTCCACTTT.

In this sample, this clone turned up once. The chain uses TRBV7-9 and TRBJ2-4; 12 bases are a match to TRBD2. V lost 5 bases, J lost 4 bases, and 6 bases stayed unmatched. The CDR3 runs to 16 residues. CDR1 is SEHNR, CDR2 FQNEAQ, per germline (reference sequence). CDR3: CASSLGLAGGKNIQYF. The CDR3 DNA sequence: TGTGCCAGCAGCCTCGGGCTAGCGGGGGGGAAAAACATTCAGTACTTC.

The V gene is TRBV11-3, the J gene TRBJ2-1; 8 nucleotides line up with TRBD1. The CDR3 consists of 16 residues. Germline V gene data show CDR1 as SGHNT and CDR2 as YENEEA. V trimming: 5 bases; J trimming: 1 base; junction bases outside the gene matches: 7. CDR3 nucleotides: TGTGCCAGCAGCACACAGGGGGTTGAATCCTACAATGAGCAGTTCTTC. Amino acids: CASSTQGVESYNEQFF.

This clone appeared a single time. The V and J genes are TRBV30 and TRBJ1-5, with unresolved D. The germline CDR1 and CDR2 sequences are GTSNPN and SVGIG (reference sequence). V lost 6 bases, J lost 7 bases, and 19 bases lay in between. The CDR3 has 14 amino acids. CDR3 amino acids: CACKTPGRLQPQHF. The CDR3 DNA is TGTGCCTGCAAGACTCCCGGCAGACTACAGCCCCAGCATTTT. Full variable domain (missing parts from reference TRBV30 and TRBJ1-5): SQTIHQWPATLVQPVGSPLSLECTVEGTSNPNLYWYRQAAGRGLQLLFYSVGIGQISSEVPQNLSASRPQDRQFILSSKKLLLSDSGFYLCACKTPGRLQPQHFGDGTRLSIL.

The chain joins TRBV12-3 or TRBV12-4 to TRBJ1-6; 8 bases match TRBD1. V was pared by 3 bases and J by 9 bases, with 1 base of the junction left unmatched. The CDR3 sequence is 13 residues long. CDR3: CASSLDRVSPLHF. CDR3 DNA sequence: TGTGCCAGCAGTTTGGACAGGGTTTCACCCCTCCACTTT.

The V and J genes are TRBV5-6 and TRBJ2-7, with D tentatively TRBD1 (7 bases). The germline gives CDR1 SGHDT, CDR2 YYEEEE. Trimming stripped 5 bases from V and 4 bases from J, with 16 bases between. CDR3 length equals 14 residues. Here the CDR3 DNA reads TGTGCCAGCAGTCGTCAGGGGGGAGGATACGAGCAGTACTTC. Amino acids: CASSRQGGGYEQYF.

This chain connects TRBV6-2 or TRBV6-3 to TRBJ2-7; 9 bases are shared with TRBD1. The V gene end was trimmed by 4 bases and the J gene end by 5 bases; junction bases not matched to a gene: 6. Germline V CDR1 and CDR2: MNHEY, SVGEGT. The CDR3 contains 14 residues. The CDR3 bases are TGTGCCAGCAGTTGGGGACAGGGTGGCCACGAGCAGTACTTC. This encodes CASSWGQGGHEQYF.

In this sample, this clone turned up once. The CDR3 DNA is TGTGCCATCAGTGCCATAGGGGGCAGCTATGGCTACACCTTC. This codes for CAISAIGGSYGYTF. The chain recombines TRBV10-3 with TRBJ1-2; 7 nucleotides line up with TRBD1. The V gene end was trimmed by 4 bases and the J gene end by 4 bases; junction bases not matched to a gene: 6. This CDR3 is 14 amino acids long. Germline V gene lookup returns CDR1 ENHRY and CDR2 SYGVKD.

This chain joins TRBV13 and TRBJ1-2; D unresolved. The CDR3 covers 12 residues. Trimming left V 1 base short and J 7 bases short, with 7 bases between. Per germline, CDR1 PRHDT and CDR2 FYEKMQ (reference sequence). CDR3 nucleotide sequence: TGTGCCAGCAGCTTAGACGGAGCTGGCTACACCTTC. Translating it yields CASSLDGAGYTF.

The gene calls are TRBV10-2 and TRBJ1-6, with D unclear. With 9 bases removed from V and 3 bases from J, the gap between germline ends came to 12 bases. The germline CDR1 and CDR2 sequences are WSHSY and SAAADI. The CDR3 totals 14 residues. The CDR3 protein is CASRGGSYNSPLHF. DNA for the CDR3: TGCGCCAGTAGAGGCGGAAGCTATAATTCACCCCTCCACTTT.

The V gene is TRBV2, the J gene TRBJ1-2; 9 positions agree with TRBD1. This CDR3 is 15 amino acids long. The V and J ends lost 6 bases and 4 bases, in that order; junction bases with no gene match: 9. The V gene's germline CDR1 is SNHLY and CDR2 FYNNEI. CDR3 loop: CASSQDRGRPYGYTF. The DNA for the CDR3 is TGTGCCAGCAGCCAGGACAGGGGCCGACCCTATGGCTACACCTTC.

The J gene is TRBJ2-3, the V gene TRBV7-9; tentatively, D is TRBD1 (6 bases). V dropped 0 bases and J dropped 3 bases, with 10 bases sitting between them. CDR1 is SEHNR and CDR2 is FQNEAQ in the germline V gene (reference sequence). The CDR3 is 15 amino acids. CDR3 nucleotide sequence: TGTGCCAGCAGCTTAGCCTCGGGACAAACAGATACGCAGTATTTT. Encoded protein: CASSLASGQTDTQYF.

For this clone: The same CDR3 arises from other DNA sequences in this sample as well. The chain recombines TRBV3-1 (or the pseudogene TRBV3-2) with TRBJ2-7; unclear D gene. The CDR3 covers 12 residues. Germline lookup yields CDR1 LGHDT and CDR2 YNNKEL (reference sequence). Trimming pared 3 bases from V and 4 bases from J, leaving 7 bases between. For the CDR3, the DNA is TGTGCCAGCAGCCAGTCAGGTTACGAGCAGTACTTC. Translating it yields CASSQSGYEQYF.

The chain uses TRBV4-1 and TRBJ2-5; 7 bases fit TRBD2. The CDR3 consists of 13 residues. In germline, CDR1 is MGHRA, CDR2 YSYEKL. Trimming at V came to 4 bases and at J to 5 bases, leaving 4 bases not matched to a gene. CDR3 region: CASSRELAETQYF. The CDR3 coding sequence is TGCGCCAGCAGCCGGGAACTAGCGGAGACCCAGTACTTC.

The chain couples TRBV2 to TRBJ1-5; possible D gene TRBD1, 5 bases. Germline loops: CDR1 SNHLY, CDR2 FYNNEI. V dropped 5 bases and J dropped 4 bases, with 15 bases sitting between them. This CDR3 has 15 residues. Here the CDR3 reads CASSLGLRGNQPQHF. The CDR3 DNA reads TGTGCCAGCAGTTTGGGACTCCGGGGAAATCAGCCCCAGCATTTT.

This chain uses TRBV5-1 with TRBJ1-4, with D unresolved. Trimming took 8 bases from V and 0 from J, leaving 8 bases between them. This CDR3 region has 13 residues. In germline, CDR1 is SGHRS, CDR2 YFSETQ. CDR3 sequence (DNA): TGCGCCAGTAGAGTTGCAACTAATGAAAAACTGTTTTTT. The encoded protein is CASRVATNEKLFF.

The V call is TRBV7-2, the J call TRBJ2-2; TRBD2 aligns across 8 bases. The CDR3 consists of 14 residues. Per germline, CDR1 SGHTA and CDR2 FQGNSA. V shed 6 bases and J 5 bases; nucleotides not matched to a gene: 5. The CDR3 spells CASRAGGRTGELFF. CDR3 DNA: TGTGCCAGCAGGGCGGGGGGTCGGACCGGGGAGCTGTTTTTT.

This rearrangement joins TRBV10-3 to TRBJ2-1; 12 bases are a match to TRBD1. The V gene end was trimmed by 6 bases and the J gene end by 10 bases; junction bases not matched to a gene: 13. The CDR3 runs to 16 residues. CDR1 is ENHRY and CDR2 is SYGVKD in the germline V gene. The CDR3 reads CAISPGTGGAMGEQFF. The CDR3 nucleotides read TGTGCCATCAGCCCCGGGACAGGGGGCGCGATGGGCGAGCAGTTCTTC.

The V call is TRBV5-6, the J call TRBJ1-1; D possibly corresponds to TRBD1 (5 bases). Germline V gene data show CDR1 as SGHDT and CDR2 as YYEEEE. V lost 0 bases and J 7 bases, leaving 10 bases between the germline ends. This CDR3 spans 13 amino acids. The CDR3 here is CASSLGQLDEAFF. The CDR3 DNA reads TGTGCCAGCAGCTTGGGACAGCTAGATGAAGCTTTCTTT.